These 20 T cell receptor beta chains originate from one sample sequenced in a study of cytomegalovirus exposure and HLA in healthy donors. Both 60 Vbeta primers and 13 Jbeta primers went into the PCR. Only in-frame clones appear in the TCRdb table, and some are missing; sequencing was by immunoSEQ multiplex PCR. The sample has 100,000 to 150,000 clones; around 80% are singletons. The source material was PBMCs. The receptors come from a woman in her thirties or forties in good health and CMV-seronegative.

Here the CDR3 DNA reads TGTGCCAGCAGCCCACGGGACTCACGCCTAAGCACAGATACGCAGTATTTT. Translating gives CASSPRDSRLSTDTQYF. The chain combines TRBV5-6 with TRBJ2-3; possibly TRBD2 for D (6 bases). Trimming took off 4 bases at V and 0 bases at J, with 18 bases between the two ends. The CDR3 spans 17 residues. Germline assignment: CDR1 SGHDT and CDR2 YYEEEE.

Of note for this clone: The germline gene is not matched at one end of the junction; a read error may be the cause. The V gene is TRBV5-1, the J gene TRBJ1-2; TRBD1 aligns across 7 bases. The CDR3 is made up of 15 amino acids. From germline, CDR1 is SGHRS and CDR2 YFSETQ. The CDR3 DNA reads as TGCGCCAGCAGCCCCGGGGGGGGACAGCCCTATGGCTACCCCTTC. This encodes CASSPGGGQPYGYPF.

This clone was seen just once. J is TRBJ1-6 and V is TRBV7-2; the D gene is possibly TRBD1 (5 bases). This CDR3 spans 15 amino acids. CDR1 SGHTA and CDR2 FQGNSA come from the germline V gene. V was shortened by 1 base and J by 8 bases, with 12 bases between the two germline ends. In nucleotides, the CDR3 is TGTGCCAGCAGCTTAGTAGCGGGGGGGGATTCACCCCTCCACTTT. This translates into CASSLVAGGDSPLHF. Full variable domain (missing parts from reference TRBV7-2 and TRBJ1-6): GAGVSQSPSNKVTEKGKDVELRCDPISGHTALYWYRQSLGQGLEFLIYFQGNSAPDKSGLPSDRFSAERTGGSVSTLTIQRTQQEDSAVYLCASSLVAGGDSPLHFGNGTRLTVT.

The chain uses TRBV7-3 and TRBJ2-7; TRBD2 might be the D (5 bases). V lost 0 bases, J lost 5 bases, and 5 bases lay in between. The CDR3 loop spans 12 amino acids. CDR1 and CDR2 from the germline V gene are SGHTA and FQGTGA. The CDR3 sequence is CASSLTGDEQYF. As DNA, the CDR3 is TGTGCCAGCAGCTTAACCGGGGACGAGCAGTACTTC.

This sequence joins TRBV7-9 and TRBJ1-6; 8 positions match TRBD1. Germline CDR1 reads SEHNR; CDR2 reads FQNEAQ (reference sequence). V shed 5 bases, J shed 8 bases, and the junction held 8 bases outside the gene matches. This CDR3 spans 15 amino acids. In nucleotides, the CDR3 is TGTGCCAGCAGCCTTGGACAGGGCGACGATTCACCCCTCCACTTT. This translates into CASSLGQGDDSPLHF. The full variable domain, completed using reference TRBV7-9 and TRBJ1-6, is DTGVSQNPRHKITKRGQNVTFRCDPISEHNRLYWYRQTLGQGPEFLTYFQNEAQLEKSRLLSDRFSAERPKGSFSTLEIQRTEQGDSAMYLCASSLGQGDDSPLHFGNGTRLTVT.

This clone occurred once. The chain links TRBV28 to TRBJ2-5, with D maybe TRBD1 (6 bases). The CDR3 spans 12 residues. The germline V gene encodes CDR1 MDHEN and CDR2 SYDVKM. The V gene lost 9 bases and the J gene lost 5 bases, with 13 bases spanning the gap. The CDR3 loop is CASQTGAETQYF. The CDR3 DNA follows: TGTGCCAGTCAGACAGGAGCGGAGACCCAGTACTTC.

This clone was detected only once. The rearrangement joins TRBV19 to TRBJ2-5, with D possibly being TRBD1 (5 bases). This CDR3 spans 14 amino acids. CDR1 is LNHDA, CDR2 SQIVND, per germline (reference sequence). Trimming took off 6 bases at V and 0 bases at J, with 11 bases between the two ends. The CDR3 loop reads CASSLTGDQETQYF. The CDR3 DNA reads TGTGCCAGTAGCCTCACAGGAGACCAAGAGACCCAGTACTTC.

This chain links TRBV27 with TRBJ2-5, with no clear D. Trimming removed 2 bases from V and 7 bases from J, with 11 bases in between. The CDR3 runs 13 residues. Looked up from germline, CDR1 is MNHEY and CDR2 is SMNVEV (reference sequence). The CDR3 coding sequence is TGTGCCAGCAGTTTAACCGCCCAGGCGACCCAGTACTTC. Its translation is CASSLTAQATQYF.

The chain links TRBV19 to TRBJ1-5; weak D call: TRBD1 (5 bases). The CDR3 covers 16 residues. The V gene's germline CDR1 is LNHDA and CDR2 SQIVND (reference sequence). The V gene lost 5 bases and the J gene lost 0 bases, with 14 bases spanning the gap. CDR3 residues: CASSPRGDFSNQPQHF. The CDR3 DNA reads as TGTGCCAGTAGTCCCCGGGGGGATTTTAGCAATCAGCCCCAGCATTTT.

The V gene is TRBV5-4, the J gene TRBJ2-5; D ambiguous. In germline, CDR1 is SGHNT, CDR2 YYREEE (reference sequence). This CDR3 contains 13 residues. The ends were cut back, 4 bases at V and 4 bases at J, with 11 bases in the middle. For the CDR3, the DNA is TGTGCCAGCAGCGCGGTGCTTGGAGAGACCCAGTACTTC. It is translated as CASSAVLGETQYF.

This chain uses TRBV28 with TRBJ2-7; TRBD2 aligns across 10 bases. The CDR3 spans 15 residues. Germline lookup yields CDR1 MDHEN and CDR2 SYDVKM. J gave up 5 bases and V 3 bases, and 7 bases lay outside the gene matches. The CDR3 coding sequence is TGTGCCAGCAGTTTTGTGATCACTAGCGGGAACGAGCAGTACTTC. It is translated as CASSFVITSGNEQYF.

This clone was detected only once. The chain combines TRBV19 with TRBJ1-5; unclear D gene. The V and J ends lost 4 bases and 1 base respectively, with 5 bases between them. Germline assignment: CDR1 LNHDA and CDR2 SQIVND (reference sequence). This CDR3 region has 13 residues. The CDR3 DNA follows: TGTGCCAGTAGTAGAGGGAGCAATCAGCCCCAGCATTTT. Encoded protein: CASSRGSNQPQHF.

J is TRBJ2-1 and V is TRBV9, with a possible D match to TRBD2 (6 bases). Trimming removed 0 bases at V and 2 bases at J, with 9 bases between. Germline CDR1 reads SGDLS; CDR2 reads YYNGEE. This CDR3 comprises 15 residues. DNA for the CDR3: TGTGCCAGCAGCGTAGTGGCTAGCGCCTACAATGAGCAGTTCTTC. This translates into CASSVVASAYNEQFF.

The CDR3 region has the DNA TGTGCCAGCAGCGAGACTAGCGGGAGGTACAATGAGCAGTTCTTC. This translates into CASSETSGRYNEQFF. The chain couples TRBV9 to TRBJ2-1; 13 bases align to TRBD2. Germline V gene data show CDR1 as SGDLS and CDR2 as YYNGEE. The trim removed 3 bases at V and 4 bases at J, leaving 1 base unmatched. This CDR3 region has 15 residues.

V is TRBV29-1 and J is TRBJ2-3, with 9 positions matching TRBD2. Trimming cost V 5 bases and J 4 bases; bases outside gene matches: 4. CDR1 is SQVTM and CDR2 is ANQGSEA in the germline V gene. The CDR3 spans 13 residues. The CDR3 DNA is TGCAGCGTTATTGCGGGAGGGCCAGATACGCAGTATTTT. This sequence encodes CSVIAGGPDTQYF.

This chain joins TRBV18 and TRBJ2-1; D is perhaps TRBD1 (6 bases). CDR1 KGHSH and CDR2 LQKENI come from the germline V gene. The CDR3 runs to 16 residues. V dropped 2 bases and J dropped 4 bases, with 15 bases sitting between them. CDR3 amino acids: CASSPVQGTTYNEQFF. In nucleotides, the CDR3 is TGTGCCAGCTCACCAGTTCAGGGGACGACTTACAATGAGCAGTTCTTC.

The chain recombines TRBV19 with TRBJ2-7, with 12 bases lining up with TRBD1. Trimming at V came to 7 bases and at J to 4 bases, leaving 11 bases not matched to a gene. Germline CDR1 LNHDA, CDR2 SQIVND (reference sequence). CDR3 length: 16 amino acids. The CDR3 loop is CASTGQGARGRYEQYF. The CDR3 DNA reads TGTGCCAGTACGGGACAGGGGGCGAGAGGGAGGTACGAGCAGTACTTC.

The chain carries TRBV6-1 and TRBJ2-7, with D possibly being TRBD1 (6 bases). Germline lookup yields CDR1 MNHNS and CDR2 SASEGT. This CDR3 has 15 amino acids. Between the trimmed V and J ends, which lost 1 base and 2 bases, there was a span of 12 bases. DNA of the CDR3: TGTGCCAGCAGTGAAGGCCAGGGGCCCGCCTACGAGCAGTACTTC. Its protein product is CASSEGQGPAYEQYF.

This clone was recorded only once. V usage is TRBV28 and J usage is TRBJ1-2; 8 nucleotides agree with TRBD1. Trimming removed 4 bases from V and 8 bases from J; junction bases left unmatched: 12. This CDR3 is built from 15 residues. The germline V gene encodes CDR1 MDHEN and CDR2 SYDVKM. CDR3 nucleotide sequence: TGTGCCAGCAGTTATCCCGGACAGGGAAAGGAAGGCTACACCTTC. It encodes CASSYPGQGKEGYTF.

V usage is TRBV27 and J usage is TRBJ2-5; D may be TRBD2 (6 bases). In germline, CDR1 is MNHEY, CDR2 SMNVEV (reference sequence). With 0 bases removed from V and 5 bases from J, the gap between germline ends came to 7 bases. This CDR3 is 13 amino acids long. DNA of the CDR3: TGTGCCAGCAGTTTATCACGGGGGGAGACCCAGTACTTC. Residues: CASSLSRGETQYF.